This TCR beta chain is from a study of early T cells in non-severe SARS-CoV-2 infection. This clonotype turned up a few times. A single record per CDR3 protein comes from TCRdb applying MiXCR to the 5' RACE reads. The sample records 65,000 to 80,000 distinct CDR3 sequences, around 13% being singletons. Trimming left V 5 bases short and J 3 bases short, with 20 bases between. The CDR3 extends over 16 amino acids. The sample comprised whole blood. The V gene is TRBV12-3 or TRBV12-4, the J gene TRBJ2-7; the D gene is possibly TRBD2 (6 bases). This TCR came from an adult who was a healthcare worker with PCR-confirmed SARS-CoV-2 infection or an uninfected control (not recorded which). The CDR3 DNA sequence: TGTGCCAGCAGTGATGTGTTCGGGACTGGAAACTACGAGCAGTACTTC. Protein product: CASSDVFGTGNYEQYF.